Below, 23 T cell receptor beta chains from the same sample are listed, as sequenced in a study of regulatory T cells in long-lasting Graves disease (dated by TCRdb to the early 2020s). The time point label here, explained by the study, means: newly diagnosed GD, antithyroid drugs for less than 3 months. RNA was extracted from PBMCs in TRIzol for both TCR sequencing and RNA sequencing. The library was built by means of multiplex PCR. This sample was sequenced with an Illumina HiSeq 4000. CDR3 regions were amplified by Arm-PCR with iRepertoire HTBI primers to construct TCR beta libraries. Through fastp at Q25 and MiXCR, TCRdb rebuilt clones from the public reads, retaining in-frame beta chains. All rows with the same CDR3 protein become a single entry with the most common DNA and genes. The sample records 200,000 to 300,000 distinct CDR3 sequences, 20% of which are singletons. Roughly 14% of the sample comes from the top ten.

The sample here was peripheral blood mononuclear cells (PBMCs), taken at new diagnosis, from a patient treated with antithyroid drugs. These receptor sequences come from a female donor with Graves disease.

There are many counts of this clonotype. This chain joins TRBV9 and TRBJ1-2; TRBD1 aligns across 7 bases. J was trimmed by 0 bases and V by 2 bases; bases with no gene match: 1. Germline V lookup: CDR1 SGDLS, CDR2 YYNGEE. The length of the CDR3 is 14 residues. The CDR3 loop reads CASSVDRANYGYTF. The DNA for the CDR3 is TGTGCCAGCAGCGTCGACAGGGCTAACTATGGCTACACCTTC.

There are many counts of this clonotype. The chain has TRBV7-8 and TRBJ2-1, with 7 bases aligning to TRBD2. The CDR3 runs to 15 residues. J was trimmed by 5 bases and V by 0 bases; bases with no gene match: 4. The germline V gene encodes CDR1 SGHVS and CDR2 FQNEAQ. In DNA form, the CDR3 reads TGTGCCAGCAGCTTAGCGGGAGGGCCTCACAATGAGCAGTTCTTC. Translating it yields CASSLAGGPHNEQFF.

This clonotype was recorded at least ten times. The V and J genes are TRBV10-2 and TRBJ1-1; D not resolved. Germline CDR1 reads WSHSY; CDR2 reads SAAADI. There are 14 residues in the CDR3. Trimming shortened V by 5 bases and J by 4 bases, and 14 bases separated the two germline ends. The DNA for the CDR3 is TGCGCCAGCAGTCCCGGTAGGGTTGGCACTGAAGCTTTCTTT. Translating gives CASSPGRVGTEAFF.

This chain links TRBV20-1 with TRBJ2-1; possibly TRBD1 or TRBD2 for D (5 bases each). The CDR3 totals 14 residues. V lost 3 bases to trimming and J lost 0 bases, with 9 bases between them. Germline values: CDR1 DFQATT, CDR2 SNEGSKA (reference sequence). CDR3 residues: CSARGRNSYNEQFF. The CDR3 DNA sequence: TGCAGTGCTAGGGGACGGAACTCCTACAATGAGCAGTTCTTC.

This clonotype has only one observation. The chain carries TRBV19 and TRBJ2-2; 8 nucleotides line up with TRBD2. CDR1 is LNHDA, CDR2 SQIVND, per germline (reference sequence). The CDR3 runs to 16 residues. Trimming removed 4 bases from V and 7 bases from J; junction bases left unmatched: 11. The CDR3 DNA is TGTGCCAGTAGTAGCCCCGGGGGGGGGTTGAGCGGGGAGCTGTTTTTT. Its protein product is CASSSPGGGLSGELFF.

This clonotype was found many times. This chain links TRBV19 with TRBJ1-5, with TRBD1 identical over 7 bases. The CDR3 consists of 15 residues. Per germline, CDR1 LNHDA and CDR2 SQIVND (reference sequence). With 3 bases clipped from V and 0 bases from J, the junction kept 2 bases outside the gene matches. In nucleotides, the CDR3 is TGTGCCAGTAGTATCACAGGGGATAGCAATCAGCCCCAGCATTTT. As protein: CASSITGDSNQPQHF.

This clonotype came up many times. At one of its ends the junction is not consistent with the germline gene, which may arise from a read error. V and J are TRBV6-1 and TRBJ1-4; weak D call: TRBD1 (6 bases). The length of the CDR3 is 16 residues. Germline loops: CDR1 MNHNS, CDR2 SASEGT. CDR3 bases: TGTGCCAGCAGTCAAGCTACAGGGAGGACCGATGAAAAACTGTTTTTT. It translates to CASSQATGRTDEKLFF.

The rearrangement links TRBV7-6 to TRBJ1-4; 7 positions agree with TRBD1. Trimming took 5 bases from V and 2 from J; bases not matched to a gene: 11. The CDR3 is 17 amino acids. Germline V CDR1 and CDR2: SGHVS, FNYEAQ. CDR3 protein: CASSVGTEAGTNEKLFF. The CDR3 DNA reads TGTGCCAGCAGCGTCGGGACAGAAGCAGGGACTAATGAAAAACTGTTTTTT.

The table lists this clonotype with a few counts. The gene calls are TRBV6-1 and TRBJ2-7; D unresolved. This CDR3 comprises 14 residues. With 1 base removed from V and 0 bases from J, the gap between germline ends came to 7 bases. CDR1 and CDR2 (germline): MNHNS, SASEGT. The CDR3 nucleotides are TGTGCCAGCAGTGAAGTGGCAAGCTCCTACGAGCAGTACTTC. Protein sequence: CASSEVASSYEQYF.

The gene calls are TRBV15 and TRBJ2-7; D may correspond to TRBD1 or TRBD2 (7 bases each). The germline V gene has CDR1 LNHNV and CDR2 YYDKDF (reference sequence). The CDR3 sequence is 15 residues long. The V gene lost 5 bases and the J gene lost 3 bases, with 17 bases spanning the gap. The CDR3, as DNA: TGTGCCACCAGCCCCCGGGCAGGGGGGGTCTACGAGCAGTACTTC. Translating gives CATSPRAGGVYEQYF.

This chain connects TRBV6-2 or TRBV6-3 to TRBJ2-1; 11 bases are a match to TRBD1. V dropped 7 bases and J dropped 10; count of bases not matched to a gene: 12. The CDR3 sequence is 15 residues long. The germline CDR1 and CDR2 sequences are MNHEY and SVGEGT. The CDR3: CASTSRDRGRKEQFF. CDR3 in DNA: TGTGCCAGCACTAGCCGGGACAGGGGGAGGAAGGAGCAGTTCTTC.

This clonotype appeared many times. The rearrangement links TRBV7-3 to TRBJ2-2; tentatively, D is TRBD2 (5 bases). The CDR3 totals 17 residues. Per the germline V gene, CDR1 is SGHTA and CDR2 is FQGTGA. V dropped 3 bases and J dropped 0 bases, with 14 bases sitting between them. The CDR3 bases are TGTGCCAGCAGCTTGGACGGGAACCCTCCGAACACCGGGGAGCTGTTTTTT. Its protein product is CASSLDGNPPNTGELFF.

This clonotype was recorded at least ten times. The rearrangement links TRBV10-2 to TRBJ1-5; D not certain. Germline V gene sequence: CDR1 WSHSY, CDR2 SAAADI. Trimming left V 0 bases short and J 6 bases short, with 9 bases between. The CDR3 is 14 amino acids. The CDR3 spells CASSESQVVQPQHF. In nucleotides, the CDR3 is TGCGCCAGCAGTGAGTCCCAGGTTGTTCAGCCCCAGCATTTT.

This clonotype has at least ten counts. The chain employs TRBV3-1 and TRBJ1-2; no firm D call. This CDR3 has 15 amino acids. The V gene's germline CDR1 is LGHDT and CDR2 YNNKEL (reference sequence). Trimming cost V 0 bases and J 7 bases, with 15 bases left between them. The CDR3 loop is CASSQEAAIALGYTF. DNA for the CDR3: TGTGCCAGCAGCCAAGAGGCTGCTATCGCCCTTGGCTACACCTTC.

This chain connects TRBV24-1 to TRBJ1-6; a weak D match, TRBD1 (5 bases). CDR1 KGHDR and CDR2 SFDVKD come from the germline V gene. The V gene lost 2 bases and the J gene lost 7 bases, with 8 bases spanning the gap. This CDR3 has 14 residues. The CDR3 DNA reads TGTGCCACCAGTGATTCAGGGTGGAATTCACCCCTCCACTTT. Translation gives CATSDSGWNSPLHF.

CDR3 sequence reads: CASSPPVNTEAFF. The CDR3 coding sequence is TGTGCCAGCTCACCACCAGTGAACACTGAAGCTTTCTTT. The chain couples TRBV18 to TRBJ1-1; no definite D call. Germline assignment: CDR1 KGHSH and CDR2 LQKENI. V was pared by 0 bases and J by 0 bases, with 2 bases between. This CDR3 spans 13 amino acids.

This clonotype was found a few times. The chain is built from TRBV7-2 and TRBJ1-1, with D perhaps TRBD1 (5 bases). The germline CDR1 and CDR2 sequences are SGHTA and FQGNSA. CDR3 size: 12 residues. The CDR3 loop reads CAVREGLRGTFF. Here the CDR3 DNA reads TGTGCAGTGCGTGAAGGGTTACGGGGGACTTTCTTT.

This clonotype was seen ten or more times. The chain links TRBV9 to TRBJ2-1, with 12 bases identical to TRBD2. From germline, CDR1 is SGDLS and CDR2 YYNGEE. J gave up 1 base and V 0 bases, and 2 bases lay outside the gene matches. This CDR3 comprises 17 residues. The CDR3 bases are TGTGCCAGCAGCGTAGCTAGCGGGGGGGTATCCTACAATGAGCAGTTCTTC. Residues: CASSVASGGVSYNEQFF.

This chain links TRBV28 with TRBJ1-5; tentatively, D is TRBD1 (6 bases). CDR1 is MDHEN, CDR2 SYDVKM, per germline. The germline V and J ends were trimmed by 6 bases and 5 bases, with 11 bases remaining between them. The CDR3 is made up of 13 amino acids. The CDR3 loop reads CASRGWGHQPQHF. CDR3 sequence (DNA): TGTGCCAGCAGAGGTTGGGGGCATCAGCCCCAGCATTTT.

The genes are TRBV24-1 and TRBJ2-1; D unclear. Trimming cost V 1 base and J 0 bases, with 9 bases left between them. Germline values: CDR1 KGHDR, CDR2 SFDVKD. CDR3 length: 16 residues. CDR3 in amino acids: CATSDLGSSSYNEQFF. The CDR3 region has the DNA TGTGCCACCAGTGATTTAGGCTCCAGCTCCTACAATGAGCAGTTCTTC.

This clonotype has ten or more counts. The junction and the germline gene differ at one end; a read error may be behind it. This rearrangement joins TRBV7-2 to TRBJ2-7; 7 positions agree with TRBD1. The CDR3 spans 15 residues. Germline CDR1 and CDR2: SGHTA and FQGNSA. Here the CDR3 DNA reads TGCGCCAGCAGCCAAGCAACAGGGGCCTCCTACGAGCAGTACTTC. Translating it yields CASSQATGASYEQYF.

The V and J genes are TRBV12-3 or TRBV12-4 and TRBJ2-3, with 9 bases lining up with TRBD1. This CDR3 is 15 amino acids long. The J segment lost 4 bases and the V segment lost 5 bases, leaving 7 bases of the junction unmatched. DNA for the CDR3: TGTGCCAGCAGTCCCGGGACAGGGTTACCAGATACGCAGTATTTT. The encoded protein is CASSPGTGLPDTQYF.

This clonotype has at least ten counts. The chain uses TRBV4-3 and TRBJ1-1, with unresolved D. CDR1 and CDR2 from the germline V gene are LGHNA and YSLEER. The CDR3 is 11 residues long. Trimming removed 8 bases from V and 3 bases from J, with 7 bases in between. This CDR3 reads CASSGYTEAFF. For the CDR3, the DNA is TGCGCCAGCTCAGGCTACACTGAAGCTTTCTTT.